The 30 T cell receptor beta chains listed next were all sequenced from one sample in a study of cytomegalovirus exposure and HLA in healthy donors. Amplification used 60 Vbeta primers and 13 Jbeta primers. Here immunoSEQ multiplex PCR was the method, and the copy in TCRdb shows in-frame clones only, minus some. The sample has around 99,000 clones, 77% seen once. Sequenced material: PBMCs. The receptors here all came from a male donor in good health and CMV-seronegative.

This sequence joins TRBV5-6 and TRBJ2-7; D is possibly TRBD1 (5 bases). The germline V and J ends were trimmed by 1 base and 0 bases, with 11 bases remaining between them. The CDR3 sequence is 15 residues long. The germline gives CDR1 SGHDT, CDR2 YYEEEE. This chain's CDR3 is CASSLLGDNSYEQYF. The CDR3 region has the DNA TGTGCCAGCAGCTTGTTAGGGGATAACTCCTACGAGCAGTACTTC.

V is TRBV28 and J is TRBJ1-1; no clear D gene. The ends were cut back, 6 bases at V and 5 bases at J, with 19 bases in the middle. The CDR3 is 15 residues long. The germline gives CDR1 MDHEN, CDR2 SYDVKM. The CDR3 bases are TGTGCCAGCAGGCTCCTCAAACAAGCGGAGACTGAAGCTTTCTTT. This gives the protein CASRLLKQAETEAFF.

A few counts support this clone. The chain has TRBV6-6 and TRBJ2-1; no firm D call. The length of the CDR3 is 13 residues. Germline V gene sequence: CDR1 MNHNY, CDR2 SVGAGI (reference sequence). Trimming took off 6 bases at V and 3 bases at J, with 9 bases between the two ends. DNA of the CDR3: TGTGCCAGCAGAGACACAGACTACAATGAGCAGTTCTTC. This gives the protein CASRDTDYNEQFF.

The chain couples TRBV30 to TRBJ1-2, with D maybe TRBD1 (5 bases). Germline CDR1 reads GTSNPN; CDR2 reads SVGIG (reference sequence). The CDR3 has 12 amino acids. Trimming pared 4 bases from V and 6 bases from J, leaving 12 bases between. The CDR3: CAWTGALDGYTF. The CDR3 DNA is TGTGCCTGGACTGGGGCTTTGGATGGCTACACCTTC.

This clone has a handful of counts. The rearrangement links TRBV6-5 to TRBJ1-1; D is undetermined. Germline CDR1 MNHEY, CDR2 SVGAGI. V was shortened by 2 bases and J by 7 bases, with 8 bases between the two germline ends. The CDR3 has 12 amino acids. In nucleotides, the CDR3 is TGTGCCAGCAGTTACAACGGGAATGAAGCTTTCTTT. Protein product: CASSYNGNEAFF.

As to this clone: A read error may account for a junction end that differs from germline. The rearrangement links TRBV15 to TRBJ1-2; D is possibly TRBD1 (6 bases). The CDR3 covers 13 residues. Germline V gives CDR1 LNHNV, CDR2 YYDKDF (reference sequence). The CDR3 sequence: CATSIPTPGQPYF. CDR3 nucleotides: TGTGCCACCAGCATTCCAACCCCGGGACAACCCTACTTC.

The CDR3 bases are TGTGCCAGCAGCCCAGGGGGTTCCTACGAGCAGTACTTC. Translation gives CASSPGGSYEQYF. The rearrangement uses TRBV5-6 and TRBJ2-7; 7 positions agree with TRBD1. V was clipped by 4 bases and J by 1 base; unmatched bases: 2. The length of the CDR3 is 13 residues. Looked up from germline, CDR1 is SGHDT and CDR2 is YYEEEE.

The chain has TRBV5-6 and TRBJ1-2; D is ambiguous. The CDR3 runs 13 residues. The germline CDR1 and CDR2 sequences are SGHDT and YYEEEE. Trimming stripped 0 bases from V and 0 bases from J, with 3 bases between. CDR3 coding DNA: TGTGCCAGCAGCTTGGTAACTAACTATGGCTACACCTTC. This translates into CASSLVTNYGYTF. The entire variable domain, with the rest obtained from reference TRBV5-6 and TRBJ1-2, is as follows: DAGVTQSPTHLIKTRGQQVTLRCSPKSGHDTVSWYQQALGQGPQFIFQYYEEEERQRGNFPDRFSGHQFPNYSSELNVNALLLGDSALYLCASSLVTNYGYTFGSGTRLTVV.

This chain connects TRBV14 to TRBJ2-3, with D possibly matching TRBD1 (6 bases). Germline V gives CDR1 SGHDN, CDR2 FVKESK. The CDR3 contains 14 residues. The V end was cut by 5 bases, the J end by 5 bases, with 14 bases between. CDR3 region: CASSSTGLEDTQYF. The DNA of the CDR3 is TGTGCCAGCAGCTCAACAGGGCTGGAAGATACGCAGTATTTT. Full variable domain (remainder filled in from reference TRBV14 and TRBJ2-3): EAGVTQFPSHSVIEKGQTVTLRCDPISGHDNLYWYRRVMGKEIKFLLHFVKESKQDESGMPNNRFLAERTGGTYSTLKVQPAELEDSGVYFCASSSTGLEDTQYFGPGTRLTVL.

The genes are TRBV27 and TRBJ1-3; 8 nucleotides align to TRBD1. J was trimmed by 1 base and V by 6 bases; bases with no gene match: 5. The CDR3 is made up of 15 amino acids. Germline CDR1 is MNHEY and CDR2 is SMNVEV (reference sequence). In nucleotides, the CDR3 is TGTGCCAGCAGGCAGGGGGCCGGGTCTGGAAACACCATATATTTT. It is translated as CASRQGAGSGNTIYF.

This chain's CDR3 is CASSDRTGPNEKLFF. The CDR3 DNA sequence: TGTGCCAGCAGTGACAGGACAGGCCCTAATGAAAAACTGTTTTTT. The chain combines TRBV25-1 with TRBJ1-4; 7 bases are a match to TRBD1. CDR1 and CDR2 from the germline V gene are MGHDK and SYGVNS. The CDR3 contains 15 residues. The J segment lost 3 bases and the V segment lost 3 bases, leaving 4 bases of the junction unmatched.

The chain employs TRBV13 and TRBJ2-4; D unclear. Trimming removed 5 bases at V and 9 bases at J, with 14 bases between. CDR3 length equals 13 residues. From germline, CDR1 is PRHDT and CDR2 FYEKMQ (reference sequence). The CDR3 sequence is CASSPPLSRIQYF. The DNA for the CDR3 is TGTGCCAGCAGCCCCCCGCTTAGTCGCATTCAGTACTTC.

The chain carries TRBV9 and TRBJ2-1; TRBD2 aligns across 9 bases. The CDR3 has 16 residues. The J segment lost 11 bases and the V segment lost 6 bases, leaving 18 bases of the junction unmatched. The germline V gene has CDR1 SGDLS and CDR2 YYNGEE. CDR3 sequence (DNA): TGTGCCAGCACCATGGGGCGGGAGGGCCTTCCCGATCAGCAGTTCTTC. Amino acid sequence: CASTMGREGLPDQQFF.

This clone came up once. The chain links TRBV4-1 to TRBJ2-1; tentative D call: TRBD2 (6 bases). Germline V gives CDR1 MGHRA, CDR2 YSYEKL. The CDR3 contains 16 residues. Trimming removed 1 base from V and 0 bases from J, with 10 bases in between. The CDR3 DNA reads TGCGCCAGCAGCCAAGTGCCCGGGAGCTCCTACAATGAGCAGTTCTTC. Its protein product is CASSQVPGSSYNEQFF.

The chain has TRBV25-1 and TRBJ1-5; D gene uncertain. The CDR3 is made up of 13 amino acids. The V gene's germline CDR1 is MGHDK and CDR2 SYGVNS. The V end was cut by 5 bases, the J end by 2 bases, with 7 bases between. CDR3 in DNA: TGTGCCAGCAGTTTCACGGGCAATCAGCCCCAGCATTTT. This gives the protein CASSFTGNQPQHF. The whole variable domain, filled in from reference TRBV25-1 and TRBJ1-5, reads EADIYQTPRYLVIGTGKKITLECSQTMGHDKMYWYQQDPGMELHLIHYSYGVNSTEKGDLSSESTVSRIRTEHFPLTLESARPSHTSQYLCASSFTGNQPQHFGDGTRLSIL.

The rearrangement uses TRBV15 and TRBJ2-5; 8 bases align to TRBD1. The J call may be mistaken, given a closer DNA end match to TRBJ2-7. The CDR3 length is 14 residues. Germline lookup yields CDR1 LNHNV and CDR2 YYDKDF (reference sequence). The CDR3 bases are TGTGCCACCAGCACCGGACAGGGTGGCTACGAGCAGTACTTC. Translated: CATSTGQGGYEQYF.

This clone occurred once. V usage is TRBV27 and J usage is TRBJ1-4; possibly TRBD1 for D (6 bases). The germline V and J ends were trimmed by 2 bases and 4 bases, with 8 bases remaining between them. Germline V gene sequence: CDR1 MNHEY, CDR2 SMNVEV (reference sequence). The CDR3 length is 14 residues. The CDR3 DNA sequence: TGTGCCAGCAGTTTACGCAGGGGTAATGAAAAACTGTTTTTT. Translation: CASSLRRGNEKLFF.

The chain joins TRBV10-2 to TRBJ2-5; 7 positions match TRBD1. The better agreement between TRBJ2-7 and the DNA end casts doubt on the J call. This CDR3 has 14 amino acids. Germline loops: CDR1 WSHSY, CDR2 SAAADI. The DNA for the CDR3 is TGCGCCAGCAGTGGGGGACAGTCCTTTTACGAGCAGTACTTC. As protein: CASSGGQSFYEQYF.

The chain employs TRBV29-1 and TRBJ2-3; 9 bases align to TRBD1. J gave up 1 base and V 5 bases, and 4 bases lay outside the gene matches. The CDR3 runs to 14 residues. The germline CDR1 and CDR2 sequences are SQVTM and ANQGSEA. The CDR3 nucleotides read TGCAGCGTTAGGGACAGGGCCGGCACAGATACGCAGTATTTT. Translating gives CSVRDRAGTDTQYF.

The genes are TRBV29-1 and TRBJ1-2; tentative D call: TRBD1 (6 bases). Trimming removed 4 bases at V and 1 base at J, with 7 bases between. CDR3 length: 12 residues. Germline CDR1 and CDR2: SQVTM and ANQGSEA. CDR3 coding DNA: TGCAGCGTTGGGGGGCTTAACTATGGCTACACCTTC. It specifies CSVGGLNYGYTF.

This clone appeared once. This rearrangement joins TRBV4-1 to TRBJ2-7, with a possible D match to TRBD1 (6 bases). V shed 3 bases and J shed 4 bases, with 19 bases lying between them. This CDR3 has 16 amino acids. Germline V gene sequence: CDR1 MGHRA, CDR2 YSYEKL. The DNA of the CDR3 is TGCGCCAGCAGCCAGACCCGGGACATCCCGATTTACGAGCAGTACTTC. Its protein is CASSQTRDIPIYEQYF.

The rearrangement joins TRBV6-4 to TRBJ2-1; D possibly corresponds to TRBD2 (6 bases). Per germline, CDR1 MRHNA and CDR2 SNTAGT. The CDR3 has 15 residues. V was clipped by 2 bases and J by 2 bases, with 10 bases between them. CDR3 sequence: CASSDGGEPYNEQFF. CDR3 in DNA: TGTGCCAGCAGTGACGGCGGGGAGCCCTACAATGAGCAGTTCTTC.

Remarks on this clone: Other nucleotide sequences in the sample specify the same CDR3. The chain combines TRBV6-1 with TRBJ1-5; maybe TRBD1 (5 bases). The CDR3 length is 13 residues. Germline V CDR1 and CDR2: MNHNS, SASEGT. The V end was cut by 2 bases, the J end by 4 bases, with 6 bases between. CDR3 DNA: TGTGCCAGCAGTGAAAGGGGAAATCAGCCCCAGCATTTT. Translated, it gives CASSERGNQPQHF.

The chain carries TRBV28 and TRBJ2-7; D may be TRBD1 (6 bases). The CDR3 consists of 14 residues. The V gene lost 10 bases and the J gene lost 1 base, with 17 bases spanning the gap. The germline gives CDR1 MDHEN, CDR2 SYDVKM. The CDR3 sequence is CATHRASSSYEQYF. CDR3 sequence (DNA): TGTGCCACTCACAGGGCTAGCAGTTCCTACGAGCAGTACTTC.

V is TRBV27 and J is TRBJ2-7; 12 bases map to TRBD2. The trim removed 5 bases at V and 6 bases at J, leaving 20 bases unmatched. Germline V CDR1 and CDR2: MNHEY, SMNVEV (reference sequence). The CDR3 has 19 amino acids. The CDR3 sequence is CASSPPESSGRGFRGEQYF. In nucleotides, the CDR3 is TGTGCCAGCAGTCCCCCGGAATCTAGCGGGAGGGGGTTTAGGGGCGAGCAGTACTTC.

This rearrangement joins TRBV6-1 to TRBJ2-2; the D gene is possibly TRBD2 (6 bases). CDR1 and CDR2 (germline): MNHNS, SASEGT. The CDR3 spans 15 residues. Trimming took off 4 bases at V and 2 bases at J, with 11 bases between the two ends. Here the CDR3 reads CASSGPGTNTGELFF. In DNA, the CDR3 is TGTGCCAGCAGTGGACCCGGGACTAACACCGGGGAGCTGTTTTTT.

The chain's CDR3 is CASSPSEGEGRYRTDTQYF. CDR3 bases: TGTGCCAGCAGCCCCTCGGAGGGGGAGGGCCGTTATCGGACAGATACGCAGTATTTT. The chain couples TRBV11-3 to TRBJ2-3, with a tentative D call TRBD2 (7 bases). Trimming stripped 5 bases from V and 3 bases from J, with 27 bases between. From germline, CDR1 is SGHNT and CDR2 YENEEA. The CDR3 runs to 19 residues.

The table lists this clone with a few counts. This chain connects TRBV5-1 to TRBJ2-7; TRBD2 might be the D (5 bases). The CDR3 loop spans 11 amino acids. Per germline, CDR1 SGHRS and CDR2 YFSETQ. V gave up 4 bases and J gave up 4 bases, with 6 bases separating them. In DNA, the CDR3 is TGCGCCAGCAGCGGGGAGTACGAGCAGTACTTC. Its translation: CASSGEYEQYF.

This clone was detected only once. This chain joins TRBV19 and TRBJ2-4; the match to TRBD1 covers 7 bases. Germline V gene sequence: CDR1 LNHDA, CDR2 SQIVND (reference sequence). The CDR3 is 15 residues long. V trimming: 7 bases; J trimming: 4 bases; junction bases outside the gene matches: 10. The CDR3 reads CASMTPATGKNIQYF. Written as DNA, the CDR3 is TGTGCCAGTATGACCCCCGCGACAGGGAAAAACATTCAGTACTTC.

In this sample, this clone turned up once. The chain couples TRBV4-1 to TRBJ1-1; D unclear. The germline V gene has CDR1 MGHRA and CDR2 YSYEKL. This CDR3 has 16 amino acids. Between the trimmed V and J ends, which lost 7 bases and 1 base, there was a span of 19 bases. The CDR3 loop is CASKERPHGRNTEAFF. The CDR3, as DNA: TGCGCCAGCAAGGAAAGACCCCACGGGAGGAACACTGAAGCTTTCTTT.